The 8 T cell receptor beta chains below come from one sample, sequenced in a study of blood T cell repertoires in COVID-19. Using immunoSEQ multiplex PCR, the repertoire was profiled, and TCRdb retains in-frame clones only, with some absent. The table includes roughly 290,000 clones, roughly nine tenths detected once. Source material: PBMCs or T cells enriched from blood (not recorded which). The receptors were sampled from a woman aged 40-49 years who had recovered from COVID-19.

The V and J genes are TRBV4-1 and TRBJ2-7; maybe TRBD1 (5 bases). The CDR3 consists of 15 residues. V was clipped by 0 bases and J by 2 bases, with 11 bases between them. Germline CDR1 is MGHRA and CDR2 is YSYEKL. This chain's CDR3 is CASSQDPAGTYEQYF. In DNA, the CDR3 is TGCGCCAGCAGCCAAGACCCTGCAGGGACCTACGAGCAGTACTTC.

The chain couples TRBV7-2 to TRBJ2-2, with D maybe TRBD1 (6 bases). From germline, CDR1 is SGHTA and CDR2 FQGNSA. The CDR3 runs to 15 residues. V dropped 3 bases and J dropped 2 bases, with 10 bases sitting between them. DNA for the CDR3: TGTGCCAGCAGCTTGATGGGACACAACACCGGGGAGCTGTTTTTT. Protein: CASSLMGHNTGELFF.

The chain recombines TRBV19 with TRBJ2-6, with D perhaps matching TRBD1 (6 bases). Germline values: CDR1 LNHDA, CDR2 SQIVND (reference sequence). V was shortened by 7 bases and J by 0 bases, with 10 bases between the two germline ends. The CDR3 contains 15 residues. The CDR3 loop reads CASIKQGSGANVLTF. CDR3 bases: TGTGCCAGTATTAAACAGGGCTCTGGGGCCAACGTCCTGACTTTC.

The chain recombines TRBV7-9 with TRBJ2-3; TRBD1 is a possible D gene (6 bases). Germline-derived CDR1 and CDR2 are SEHNR and FQNEAQ (reference sequence). Between the trimmed V and J ends, which lost 3 bases and 1 base, there was a span of 11 bases. This CDR3 contains 15 residues. Here the CDR3 reads CASSLGAGGTDTQYF. CDR3 in DNA: TGTGCCAGCAGCTTGGGGGCAGGGGGCACAGATACGCAGTATTTT. Drawing the rest from reference TRBV7-9 and TRBJ2-3, the complete variable domain is DTGVSQNPRHKITKRGQNVTFRCDPISEHNRLYWYRQTLGQGPEFLTYFQNEAQLEKSRLLSDRFSAERPKGSFSTLEIQRTEQGDSAMYLCASSLGAGGTDTQYFGPGTRLTVL.

The rearrangement joins TRBV28 to TRBJ1-3; weak D call: TRBD1 (6 bases). V shed 6 bases and J shed 2 bases, with 17 bases lying between them. CDR3 size: 16 residues. The germline V gene has CDR1 MDHEN and CDR2 SYDVKM. CDR3 in DNA: TGTGCCAGCAGCCCTGGGGGGGCTACCACTGGAAACACCATATATTTT. This sequence encodes CASSPGGATTGNTIYF.

J is TRBJ2-5 and V is TRBV5-4; possible D gene TRBD2, 5 bases. The V end lost 0 bases, the J end lost 1 base, and 7 bases lay between the germline ends. Germline V gene sequence: CDR1 SGHNT, CDR2 YYREEE (reference sequence). The CDR3 is 14 residues long. The CDR3 DNA reads as TGTGCCAGCAGCTTGGTTGGGAGCCAAGAGACCCAGTACTTC. It encodes CASSLVGSQETQYF.

CDR3 nucleotide sequence: TGTGCCAGCTCACCTGGGACAGGGGAGGACACCATATATTTT. Translated, it gives CASSPGTGEDTIYF. This chain connects TRBV18 to TRBJ1-3; 10 bases are a match to TRBD1. V gave up 3 bases and J gave up 8 bases; unmatched junction bases: 4. Per germline, CDR1 KGHSH and CDR2 LQKENI. The CDR3 has 14 residues.

The V call is TRBV3-1 (or the pseudogene TRBV3-2), the J call TRBJ1-5, with a tentative D call TRBD1 (6 bases). Per the germline V gene, CDR1 is LGHDT and CDR2 is YNNKEL (reference sequence). V was shortened by 4 bases and J by 6 bases, with 16 bases between the two germline ends. The CDR3 sequence is 15 residues long. CDR3 region: CASSPDQGLVQPQHF. Written as DNA, the CDR3 is TGTGCCAGCAGCCCAGATCAGGGGCTGGTTCAGCCCCAGCATTTT.